This T cell receptor beta chain was identified during a study of blood T cells in healthy people across ages. General study findings and limits: In long-lived donors, naive CD4+ cell counts and diversity exceeded those of aged donors.

Trimming cost V 3 bases and J 5 bases, with 11 bases left between them. The CDR3 loop spans 13 amino acids. Germline V gene sequence: CDR1 MDHEN, CDR2 SYDVKM. The use of a sample-barcoded 5' primer and a J-beta primer mix characterized a second PCR of roughly 6 to 11 cycles. With 12 random nucleotides, a template-switch adaptor tagged each individual cDNA molecule. From the 5' RACE reads, TCRdb called clonotypes with MiXCR, one entry per CDR3 protein. The sample lists about 1.4 million distinct CDR3 sequences; 59% were seen once. About this clonotype itself: Its antigen is currently unknown.

The people who gave samples were healthy Caucasians from Russia, aged about 6 to 95. The authors drew 8.5 to 10 milliliters of peripheral blood from each donor. This clonotype was sampled from a man younger than 35 in good health. V is TRBV28 and J is TRBJ2-7; D remains unclear. Sequenced material: blood. The DNA for the CDR3 is TGTGCCAGCAGTTTCGCGAGACGCGACGAGCAGTACTTC. Protein: CASSFARRDEQYF.